This TCR beta chain was profiled in a study of Ad26.COV2.S vaccination and SARS-CoV-2 variants. The wider study: Sample donor was a member of the COV1001 Ad26.COV2.S trial arm. Ad26.COV2.S given intramuscularly, once or twice 56 days apart. Study-wide results and caveats: Those who received the vaccine showed greater spike-specific TCR breadth than those given placebo.

Sequenced by immunoSEQ multiplex PCR; TCRdb stores in-frame clones only, minus some. The sample contains more than 300,000 clones, about 88% of which appear only once. Notes on this clone: Antigen specificity is unknown.

This CDR3 has 15 amino acids. Germline V gives CDR1 MNHEY, CDR2 SVGAGI. Between the trimmed V and J ends, which lost 0 bases and 8 bases, there was a span of 13 bases. Treatment specified: roughly 20 received Ad26.COV2.S at low or high dose, single or two shots; 5 received placebo; per-sample allocation not given. Specimen acquisition occurred on day 63 following the initial vaccine or placebo injection. V usage is TRBV6-5 and J usage is TRBJ1-4; D possibly corresponds to TRBD1 (6 bases). The sequences come from peripheral blood, collected in a trial of Ad26.COV2.S vaccine versus placebo. The TCR was taken from a person between 18 and 65 years old who received the Ad26.COV2.S COVID-19 vaccine or a placebo. CDR3 in amino acids: CASSYSVQGEEKLFF. CDR3 DNA: TGTGCCAGCAGTTACTCCGTACAGGGAGAAGAAAAACTGTTTTTT.